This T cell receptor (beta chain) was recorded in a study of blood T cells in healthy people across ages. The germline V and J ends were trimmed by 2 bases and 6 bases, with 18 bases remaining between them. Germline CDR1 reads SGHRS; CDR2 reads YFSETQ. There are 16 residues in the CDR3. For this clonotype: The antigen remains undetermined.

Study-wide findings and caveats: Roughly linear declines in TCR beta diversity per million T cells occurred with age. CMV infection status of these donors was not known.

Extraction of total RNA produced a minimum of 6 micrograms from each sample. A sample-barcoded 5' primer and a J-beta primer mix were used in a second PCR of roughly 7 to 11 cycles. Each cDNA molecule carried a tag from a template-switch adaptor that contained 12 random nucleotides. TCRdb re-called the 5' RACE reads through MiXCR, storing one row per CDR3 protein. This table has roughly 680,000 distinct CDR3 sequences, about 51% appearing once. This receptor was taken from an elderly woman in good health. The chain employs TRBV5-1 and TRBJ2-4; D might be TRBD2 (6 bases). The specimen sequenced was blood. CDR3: CASSLREAGDGNIQYF. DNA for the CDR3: TGCGCCAGCAGCTTAAGGGAGGCTGGGGACGGAAACATTCAGTACTTC.